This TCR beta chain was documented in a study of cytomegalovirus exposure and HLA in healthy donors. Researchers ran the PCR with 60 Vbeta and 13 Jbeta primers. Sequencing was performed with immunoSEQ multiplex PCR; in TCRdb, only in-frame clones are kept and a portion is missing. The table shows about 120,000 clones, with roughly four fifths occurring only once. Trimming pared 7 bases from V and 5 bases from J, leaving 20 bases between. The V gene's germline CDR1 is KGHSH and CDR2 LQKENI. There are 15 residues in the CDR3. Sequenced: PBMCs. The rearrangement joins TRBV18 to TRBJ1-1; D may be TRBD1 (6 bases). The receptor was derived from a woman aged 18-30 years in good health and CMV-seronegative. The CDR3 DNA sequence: TGTGCCAGCTTATATCAGCAGGGGAAGTCGACTGAAGCTTTCTTT. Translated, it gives CASLYQQGKSTEAFF.